Below are 9 T cell receptor beta chains sequenced from a single sample in a study of T cell changes during pregnancy in multiple sclerosis. Measured with immunoSEQ multiplex PCR; TCRdb has only the in-frame clones, and not every one. The table records about 70,000 clones, around 90% of them present only once. The sequencing here drew on peripheral blood, taken in the second trimester of pregnancy. The receptors were sampled from a female donor in good health, enrolled as a control in a pregnancy study.

The V gene is TRBV6-4, the J gene TRBJ1-1, with TRBD1 as a possible D gene (6 bases). The V gene lost 3 bases and the J gene lost 4 bases, with 12 bases spanning the gap. The CDR3 runs 14 residues. The germline gives CDR1 MRHNA, CDR2 SNTAGT. The CDR3 sequence: CASSERTGSTEAFF. CDR3 in DNA: TGTGCCAGCAGTGAGCGTACAGGGAGCACTGAAGCTTTCTTT.

This chain connects TRBV9 to TRBJ2-1; 10 bases align to TRBD2. CDR1 is SGDLS, CDR2 YYNGEE, per germline. The CDR3 consists of 16 residues. J was trimmed by 2 bases and V by 4 bases; bases with no gene match: 6. The CDR3 DNA follows: TGTGCCAGCAGCCCAGTCGGGACTAGCGCCTACAATGAGCAGTTCTTC. This gives the protein CASSPVGTSAYNEQFF.

The chain recombines TRBV7-2 with TRBJ2-5; 7 positions agree with TRBD2. This CDR3 is 15 amino acids long. Germline values: CDR1 SGHTA, CDR2 FQGNSA. Trimming took 1 base from V and 5 from J; bases not matched to a gene: 7. The CDR3 region is CASSLGMGGGETQYF. For the CDR3, the DNA is TGTGCCAGCAGCTTAGGGATGGGGGGGGGTGAGACCCAGTACTTC.

The CDR3 bases are TGTGCCAGCAAAGAGGACAGCCAGAGGGAAAAACTGTTTTTT. Its protein product is CASKEDSQREKLFF. This chain connects TRBV7-2 to TRBJ1-4; the D gene is possibly TRBD1 (6 bases). Germline V gives CDR1 SGHTA, CDR2 FQGNSA. V lost 7 bases, J lost 8 bases, and 17 bases lay in between. The CDR3 consists of 14 residues.

The chain joins TRBV4-1 to TRBJ1-1; D is ambiguous. Germline V lookup: CDR1 MGHRA, CDR2 YSYEKL. This CDR3 contains 15 residues. V lost 0 bases to trimming and J lost 2 bases, with 10 bases between them. In nucleotides, the CDR3 is TGCGCCAGCAGCCAAGAAAGAGACATTAACACTGAAGCTTTCTTT. Translating gives CASSQERDINTEAFF.

The rearrangement joins TRBV28 to TRBJ2-3; perhaps TRBD2 as D (6 bases). V was pared by 5 bases and J by 6 bases, with 6 bases between. CDR1 MDHEN and CDR2 SYDVKM come from the germline V gene. The CDR3 is 11 residues long. The CDR3 here is CASSLADTQYF. The CDR3 region has the DNA TGTGCCAGCAGTCTAGCGGATACGCAGTATTTT.

This clone has just one count. V gene TRBV5-1 combines with J gene TRBJ1-2; 10 bases fit TRBD1. Germline trimming cut 0 bases from V and 4 bases from J; bases unmatched to any gene: 9. From germline, CDR1 is SGHRS and CDR2 YFSETQ. The CDR3 length is 17 residues. Written as DNA, the CDR3 is TGCGCCAGCAGCTTGGCCGGGACAGGGGTCGTCCCCTATGGCTACACCTTC. This sequence encodes CASSLAGTGVVPYGYTF.

V is TRBV29-1 and J is TRBJ2-5; 9 bases are a match to TRBD1. The CDR3 has 12 amino acids. Germline V gives CDR1 SQVTM, CDR2 ANQGSEA. V shed 4 bases, J shed 10 bases, and the junction held 7 bases outside the gene matches. In DNA form, the CDR3 reads TGCAGCGTTGCTCGGACAGGGGTTGACCAGTACTTC. It yields the protein CSVARTGVDQYF.

This rearrangement joins TRBV18 to TRBJ1-5; tentatively, D is TRBD1 (6 bases). Germline-derived CDR1 and CDR2 are KGHSH and LQKENI. Trimming took 5 bases from V and 1 from J, leaving 9 bases between them. The CDR3 has 14 residues. CDR3 DNA sequence: TGTGCCAGCTCAACCGGGACAAGCAATCAGCCCCAGCATTTT. Amino acids: CASSTGTSNQPQHF.